This T cell receptor beta chain was obtained from a study of T cells after yellow fever vaccination. Study-wide results and limits: Clonotypes found in both CD4 and CD8 compartments made up a small share.

One entry per CDR3 protein results from TCRdb running MiXCR on the 5' RACE reads. The data contain about 320,000 distinct CDR3 sequences, roughly 10% of them singletons. This clonotype has ten or more counts. Its antigen is unidentified. The V gene lost 6 bases and the J gene lost 8 bases, with 16 bases spanning the gap. This CDR3 has 13 residues. The germline gives CDR1 MNHEY, CDR2 SVGAGI. Sequenced here: CD4+ T cells sorted from PBMCs, sampled 45 days after the yellow fever booster vaccination. The receptor was isolated from a man between 18 and 29 years old who received the YFV17D yellow fever vaccine. V gene TRBV6-5 combines with J gene TRBJ2-5; a possible D gene is TRBD2 (7 bases). In DNA, the CDR3 is TGTGCCAGCAGGATAAACGGGGGGCGAACCCAGTACTTC. It encodes CASRINGGRTQYF.